The source of this T cell receptor (beta chain) is a study of identical twins. J gave up 5 bases and V 5 bases, and 8 bases lay outside the gene matches. This CDR3 has 14 residues. TCRdb used MiXCR to reprocess the 5' RACE reads, holding one entry per CDR3 protein. The data show 650,000 to 800,000 distinct CDR3 sequences, 8% to 9% seen once. This clonotype was observed a few times. This sample was also put to use in a study of yellow fever vaccine responses in identical twins.

The chain recombines TRBV12-3 or TRBV12-4 with TRBJ2-5; TRBD1 matches 7 bases. The sequenced sample was PBMCs. The source of this sequence is a young woman in good health. CDR3 protein: CASSARQGWETQYF. The DNA of the CDR3 is TGTGCCAGCAGTGCGCGACAGGGATGGGAGACCCAGTACTTC.